The 5 T cell receptor beta chains in this list originate from one sample, sequenced in a study of shared clonotypes between healthy human individuals. Some clones are missing from TCRdb's copy, which holds only in-frame ones; the method was immunoSEQ multiplex PCR. Here the sample spans more than 2,000,000 clones, 85% to 95% being singletons. Material for sequencing was naive CD4+ T cells from PBMCs. Noted subset: CD45RA+ positively selected. These receptors were collected from a man between 18 and 35 years old in good health. Some clones in this sample may be carry-over from other donors' samples.

The chain combines TRBV6-6 with TRBJ1-5; no firm D call. Germline loops: CDR1 MNHNY, CDR2 SVGAGI (reference sequence). The CDR3 runs 13 residues. V was shortened by 2 bases and J by 6 bases, with 8 bases between the two germline ends. Here the CDR3 reads CASSYVDAQPQHF. CDR3 in DNA: TGTGCCAGCAGTTACGTGGACGCTCAGCCCCAGCATTTT.

V usage is TRBV18 and J usage is TRBJ2-4; D is uncertain. Germline values: CDR1 KGHSH, CDR2 LQKENI. The CDR3 totals 12 residues. V was shortened by 2 bases and J by 8 bases, with 7 bases between the two germline ends. The CDR3 reads CASSPREDIQYF. The DNA of the CDR3 is TGTGCCAGCTCACCAAGGGAAGACATTCAGTACTTC.

As DNA, the CDR3 is TGTGCCAGCAGCTTGGGGGTTTGGTATGAGCAGTTCTTC. It is translated as CASSLGVWYEQFF. The rearrangement links TRBV7-3 to TRBJ2-1; D is tentatively TRBD1 or TRBD2 (5 bases each). In germline, CDR1 is SGHTA, CDR2 FQGTGA. V lost 3 bases, J lost 8 bases, and 11 bases lay in between. The CDR3 covers 13 residues. Using reference TRBV7-3 and TRBJ2-1 for the parts outside the CDR3, the full variable domain is GAGVSQTPSNKVTEKGKYVELRCDPISGHTALYWYRQSLGQGPEFLIYFQGTGAADDSGLPNDRFFAVRPEGSVSTLKIQRTERGDSAVYLCASSLGVWYEQFFGPGTRLTVL.

The chain has TRBV28 and TRBJ2-7; TRBD2 matches 10 bases. CDR1 is MDHEN, CDR2 SYDVKM, per germline. The CDR3 consists of 18 residues. V gave up 0 bases and J gave up 4 bases; unmatched junction bases: 12. Written as DNA, the CDR3 is TGTGCCAGCAGTTTATGGAGGCTAGCGGGAGCGAATTCTTACGAGCAGTACTTC. Translated: CASSLWRLAGANSYEQYF.

The rearrangement links TRBV28 to TRBJ2-1; weak D call: TRBD1 (5 bases). Trimming removed 3 bases from V and 2 bases from J, with 8 bases in between. Germline CDR1 is MDHEN and CDR2 is SYDVKM. The CDR3 covers 14 residues. This CDR3 reads CASSLFRAYNEQFF. The CDR3 coding sequence is TGTGCCAGCAGTTTGTTCAGGGCCTACAATGAGCAGTTCTTC.